This TCR beta chain was retrieved from a study of cytomegalovirus exposure and HLA in healthy donors. Regarding the study as a whole: A later analysis linked a missense DCLRE1C variant to TCR beta V- and J-gene trimming. Cytomegalovirus-associated status was assigned to 164 TCR beta chains. According to a later analysis, most TCR beta chains associated with CMV appeared HLA-restricted.

Concerning this clone: The target antigen is unknown.

Unmatched junction bases numbered 8, after V lost 3 bases and J lost 6 bases. The V gene's germline CDR1 is SGDLS and CDR2 YYNGEE. CDR3 size: 14 residues. Both 60 Vbeta primers and 13 Jbeta primers went into the PCR. Sequenced by immunoSEQ multiplex PCR; TCRdb stores in-frame clones only, minus some. Among 200,000 to 250,000 clones listed, more than 75% were seen once. J is TRBJ1-1 and V is TRBV9, with TRBD1 identical over 7 bases. This TCR was recovered from a male donor in good health and CMV-seronegative. Sequenced input: PBMCs. The CDR3 loop reads CASSARTGGAEAFF. The CDR3 DNA sequence: TGTGCCAGCAGCGCCCGGACAGGAGGGGCTGAAGCTTTCTTT.